Listed below are T cell receptor beta chains from one sample, sequenced in a study of cytomegalovirus exposure and HLA in healthy donors. Assay used: immunoSEQ multiplex PCR; TCRdb lists only in-frame clones, some missing. The sample's table shows under 70,000 clones. Source material: PBMCs. Source of these receptors: a man aged 45-60 years in good health and CMV-seropositive. The CDR3 runs from the conserved cysteine through the conserved F or W. The D gene is left open where the match is weak.

>14|TRBJ2-1|TRBD1|TRBV4-2
CASSQGGQGGGQFF
TGTGCCAGCAGCCAAGGCGGACAGGGAGGTGGGCAGTTCTTC
>13|TRBJ2-5|TRBD1|TRBV7-3
CASSPPGGGTQYF
TGTGCCAGCAGCCCTCCAGGGGGTGGGACCCAGTACTTC
>13|TRBJ2-7|-|TRBV14
CASSQSRVGEQYF
TGTGCCAGCAGCCAAAGTCGGGTTGGGGAGCAGTACTTC
>15|TRBJ1-2|-|TRBV4-3
CASSQDRQDNYGYTF
TGCGCCAGCAGCCAAGATAGACAGGATAACTATGGCTACACCTTC
>13|TRBJ2-5|-|TRBV7-3
CASSPGSGETQYF
TGTGCCAGCAGCCCCGGGTCCGGAGAGACCCAGTACTTC
>16|TRBJ2-3|TRBD2|TRBV5-4
CASTVGLAGGTDTQYF
TGTGCCAGCACCGTTGGACTAGCGGGGGGCACAGATACGCAGTATTTT
>13|TRBJ2-7|-|TRBV5-1
CASSLDRVYEQYF
TGCGCCAGCAGCTTGGACAGGGTTTACGAGCAGTACTTC
>14|TRBJ2-5|TRBD2|TRBV7-2
CASSPPGVAGGQYF
TGTGCCAGCAGCCCCCCGGGGGTGGCGGGGGGCCAGTACTTC
>15|TRBJ2-1|TRBD2|TRBV5-5
CASSLDPGGGNEQFF
TGTGCCAGCAGCTTGGACCCGGGAGGGGGCAATGAGCAGTTCTTC
>12|TRBJ2-3|-|TRBV28
CASRYGKDTQYF
TGTGCCAGCAGATACGGGAAGGATACGCAGTATTTT
>13|TRBJ2-7|-|TRBV6-6
CASSYHRGGEQYF
TGTGCCAGCAGTTACCACAGGGGGGGCGAGCAGTACTTC
>13|TRBJ1-1|TRBD1|TRBV29-1
CSVEETGFTEAFF
TGCAGCGTTGAAGAGACAGGGTTCACTGAAGCTTTCTTT
>14|TRBJ2-7|TRBD1|TRBV29-1
CSAKTGGLLGEQYF
TGCAGCGCCAAGACAGGGGGTCTACTGGGCGAGCAGTACTTC
>16|TRBJ1-6|-|TRBV7-2
CASSPFRVVYNSPLHF
TGTGCCAGCAGCCCCTTCAGGGTTGTCTATAATTCACCCCTCCACTTT
>14|TRBJ2-1|-|TRBV5-1
CASSFGRRGNEQFF
TGCGCCAGCAGCTTCGGGCGTAGGGGGAATGAGCAGTTCTTC
>15|TRBJ2-7|TRBD1|TRBV6-6
CASRTGQGALYEQYF
TGTGCCAGCAGGACCGGACAGGGGGCTCTGTACGAGCAGTACTTC
>15|TRBJ2-3|TRBD2|TRBV30
CAWRKRGAKRGTQYF
TGTGCCTGGAGGAAGCGGGGGGCTAAACGGGGTACGCAGTATTTT
>16|TRBJ2-7|-|TRBV4-1
CASSQGRGAVRYEQYF
TGCGCCAGCAGCCAAGGCCGGGGAGCCGTCCGGTACGAGCAGTACTTC
>14|TRBJ2-1|TRBD1|TRBV27
CASTSRDSYNEQFF
TGTGCCAGCACCTCCCGGGACAGCTACAATGAGCAGTTCTTC
>13|TRBJ2-1|-|TRBV18
CASSPTRSNEQFF
TGTGCCAGCTCACCAACAAGATCCAATGAGCAGTTCTTC
>14|TRBJ2-7|TRBD2|TRBV28
CASSRTSGAYEQYF
TGTGCCAGCAGTCGGACTAGCGGAGCCTACGAGCAGTACTTC
>16|TRBJ1-4|-|TRBV5-1
CASSLPLGEGFEKLFF
TGCGCCAGCAGCTTACCCCTCGGGGAAGGGTTTGAAAAACTGTTTTTT
>12|TRBJ2-3|-|TRBV19
CASISETDTQYF
TGTGCCAGTATTTCGGAGACAGATACGCAGTATTTT
>15|TRBJ1-3|-|TRBV7-2
CASGPHRVSGNTIYF
TGTGCCAGCGGACCCCACAGGGTGTCCGGAAACACCATATATTTT
>14|TRBJ2-5|-|TRBV7-2
CASSSTDSQETQYF
TGTGCCAGCAGCTCAACGGACAGCCAAGAGACCCAGTACTTC
>14|TRBJ2-1|TRBD2|TRBV30
CAWSLAGVDNEQFF
TGTGCCTGGAGTCTAGCGGGGGTCGACAATGAGCAGTTCTTC
>16|TRBJ2-7|TRBD2|TRBV6-5
CASSYPKSGGANEQYF
TGTGCCAGCAGTTACCCGAAAAGCGGGGGGGCAAACGAGCAGTACTTC